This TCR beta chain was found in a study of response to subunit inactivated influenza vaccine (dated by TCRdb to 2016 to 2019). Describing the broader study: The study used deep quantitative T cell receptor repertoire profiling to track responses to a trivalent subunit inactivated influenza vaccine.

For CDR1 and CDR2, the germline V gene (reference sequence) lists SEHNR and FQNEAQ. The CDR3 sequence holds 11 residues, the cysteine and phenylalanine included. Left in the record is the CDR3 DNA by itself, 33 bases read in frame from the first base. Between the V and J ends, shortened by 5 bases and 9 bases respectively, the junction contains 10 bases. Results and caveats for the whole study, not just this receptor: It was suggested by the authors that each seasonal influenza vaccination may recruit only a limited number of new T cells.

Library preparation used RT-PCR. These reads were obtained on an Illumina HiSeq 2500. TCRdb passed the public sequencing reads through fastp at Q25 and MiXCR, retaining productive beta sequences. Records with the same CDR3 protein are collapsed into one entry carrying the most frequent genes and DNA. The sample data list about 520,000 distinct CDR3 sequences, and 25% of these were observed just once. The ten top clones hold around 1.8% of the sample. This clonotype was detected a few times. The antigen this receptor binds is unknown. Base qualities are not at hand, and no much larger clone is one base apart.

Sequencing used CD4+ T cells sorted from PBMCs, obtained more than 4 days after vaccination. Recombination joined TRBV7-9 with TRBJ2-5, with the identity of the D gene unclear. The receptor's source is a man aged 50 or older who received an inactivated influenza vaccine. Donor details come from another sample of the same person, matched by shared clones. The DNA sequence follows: TGTGCCAGCAGCCCCGGTCTGGCCCAGTACTTC. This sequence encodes CASSPGLAQYF. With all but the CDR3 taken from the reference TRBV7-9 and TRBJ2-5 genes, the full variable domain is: DTGVSQNPRHKITKRGQNVTFRCDPISEHNRLYWYRQTLGQGPEFLTYFQNEAQLEKSRLLSDRFSAERPKGSFSTLEIQRTEQGDSAMYLCASSPGLAQYFGPGTRLLVL.